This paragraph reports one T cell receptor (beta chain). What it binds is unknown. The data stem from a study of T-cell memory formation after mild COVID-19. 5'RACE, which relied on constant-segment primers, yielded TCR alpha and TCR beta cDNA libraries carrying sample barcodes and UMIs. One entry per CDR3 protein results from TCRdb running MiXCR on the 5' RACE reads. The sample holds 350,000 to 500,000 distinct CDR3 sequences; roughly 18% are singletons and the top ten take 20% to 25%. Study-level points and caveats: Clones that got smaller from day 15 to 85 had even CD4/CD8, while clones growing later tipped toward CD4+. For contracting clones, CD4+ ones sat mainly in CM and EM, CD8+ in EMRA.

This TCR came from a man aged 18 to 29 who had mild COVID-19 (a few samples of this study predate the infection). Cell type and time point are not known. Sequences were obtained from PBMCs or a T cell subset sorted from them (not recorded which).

The DNA for the CDR3 is TGTGCCAGCAGTTCGTACAGGGGGATAGGCTATGGCTACACCTTC. Encoded protein: CASSSYRGIGYGYTF. The chain links TRBV27 to TRBJ1-2, with 8 bases lining up with TRBD1. J was trimmed by 4 bases and V by 4 bases; bases with no gene match: 8. This CDR3 has 15 residues. Germline CDR1 is MNHEY and CDR2 is SMNVEV (reference sequence).